This section outlines one T cell receptor (beta chain) sequence together with its context. Antigen unknown. This entry comes from a study of T cells in Graves' hyperthyroidism and ophthalmopathy. Trimming shortened V by 4 bases and J by 5 bases, and 18 bases separated the two germline ends. Germline values: CDR1 MNHEY, CDR2 SMNVEV (reference sequence). The CDR3 loop spans 16 amino acids. PBMCs stemmed from less than 13 ml fresh peripheral blood. Study results and limitations: Progression to ophthalmopathy was predicted a median of approximately 6.4 months early. Most expanded thyroid clonotypes above 0.001 recurred in blood.

Amplification targeted TCR beta CDR3 regions from RNA transcripts. The HTBI set primed first-round TCR CDR3 RT-PCR. One entry per CDR3 protein, called by TCRdb with MiXCR from the multiplex PCR reads. The sample carries 37,000 or so distinct CDR3 sequences, 50% to 55% recorded once. This rearrangement joins TRBV27 to TRBJ1-5, with a possible D match to TRBD1 (6 bases). The TCR was taken from a middle-aged man with Graves' ophthalmopathy. The sequencing sample was made of blood. This chain's CDR3 is CASSSPKQGIYQPQHF. CDR3 nucleotide sequence: TGTGCCAGCAGTTCCCCAAAACAGGGAATATATCAGCCCCAGCATTTT.